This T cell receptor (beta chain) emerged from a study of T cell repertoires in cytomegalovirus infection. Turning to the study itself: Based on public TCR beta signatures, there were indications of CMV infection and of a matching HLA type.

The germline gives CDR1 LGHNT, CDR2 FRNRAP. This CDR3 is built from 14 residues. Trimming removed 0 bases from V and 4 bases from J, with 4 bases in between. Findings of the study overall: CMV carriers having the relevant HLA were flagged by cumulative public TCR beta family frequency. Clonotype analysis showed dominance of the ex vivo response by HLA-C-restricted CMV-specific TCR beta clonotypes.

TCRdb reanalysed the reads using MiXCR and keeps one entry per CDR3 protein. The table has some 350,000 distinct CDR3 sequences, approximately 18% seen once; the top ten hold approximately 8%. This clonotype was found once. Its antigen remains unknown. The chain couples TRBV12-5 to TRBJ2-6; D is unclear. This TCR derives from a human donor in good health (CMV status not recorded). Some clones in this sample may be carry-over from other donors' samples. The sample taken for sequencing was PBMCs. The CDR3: CASGLVGGANVLTF. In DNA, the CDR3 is TGTGCTAGTGGTTTGGTGGGCGGGGCCAACGTCCTGACTTTC.